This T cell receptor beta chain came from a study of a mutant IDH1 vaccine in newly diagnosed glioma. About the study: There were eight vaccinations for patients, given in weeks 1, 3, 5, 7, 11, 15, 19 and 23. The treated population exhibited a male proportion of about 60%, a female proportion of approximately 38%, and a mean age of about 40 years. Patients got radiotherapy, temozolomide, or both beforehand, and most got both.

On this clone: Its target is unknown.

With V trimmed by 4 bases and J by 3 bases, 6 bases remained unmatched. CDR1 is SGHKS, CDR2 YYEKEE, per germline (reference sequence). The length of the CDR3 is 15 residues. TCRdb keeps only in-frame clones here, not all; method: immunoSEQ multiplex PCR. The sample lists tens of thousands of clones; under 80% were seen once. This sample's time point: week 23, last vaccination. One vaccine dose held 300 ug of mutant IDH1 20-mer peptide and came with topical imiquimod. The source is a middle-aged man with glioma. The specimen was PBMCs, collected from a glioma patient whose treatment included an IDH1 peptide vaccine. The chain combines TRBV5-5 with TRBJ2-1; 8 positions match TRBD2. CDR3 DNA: TGTGCCAGCAGCCAGAGCGGGGGTAACTACAATGAGCAGTTCTTC. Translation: CASSQSGGNYNEQFF.